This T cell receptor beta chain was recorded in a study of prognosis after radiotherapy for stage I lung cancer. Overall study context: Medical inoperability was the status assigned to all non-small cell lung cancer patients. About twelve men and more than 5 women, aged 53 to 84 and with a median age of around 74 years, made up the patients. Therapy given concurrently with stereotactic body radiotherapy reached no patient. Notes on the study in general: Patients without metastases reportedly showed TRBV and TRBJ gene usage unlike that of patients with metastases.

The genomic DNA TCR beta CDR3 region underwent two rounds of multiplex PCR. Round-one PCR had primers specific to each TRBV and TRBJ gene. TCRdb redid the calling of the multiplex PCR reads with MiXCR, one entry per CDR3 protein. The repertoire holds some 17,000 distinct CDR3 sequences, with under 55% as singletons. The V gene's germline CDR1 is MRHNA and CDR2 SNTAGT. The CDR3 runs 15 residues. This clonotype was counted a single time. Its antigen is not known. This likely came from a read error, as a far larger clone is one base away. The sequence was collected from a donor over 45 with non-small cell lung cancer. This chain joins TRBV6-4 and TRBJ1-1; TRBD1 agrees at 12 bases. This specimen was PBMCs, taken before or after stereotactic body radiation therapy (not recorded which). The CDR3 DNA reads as TGTGCCATCAGTTACGGGGGACAGGGGGCCACTGAAGCTTTCTTT. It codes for CAISYGGQGATEAFF.